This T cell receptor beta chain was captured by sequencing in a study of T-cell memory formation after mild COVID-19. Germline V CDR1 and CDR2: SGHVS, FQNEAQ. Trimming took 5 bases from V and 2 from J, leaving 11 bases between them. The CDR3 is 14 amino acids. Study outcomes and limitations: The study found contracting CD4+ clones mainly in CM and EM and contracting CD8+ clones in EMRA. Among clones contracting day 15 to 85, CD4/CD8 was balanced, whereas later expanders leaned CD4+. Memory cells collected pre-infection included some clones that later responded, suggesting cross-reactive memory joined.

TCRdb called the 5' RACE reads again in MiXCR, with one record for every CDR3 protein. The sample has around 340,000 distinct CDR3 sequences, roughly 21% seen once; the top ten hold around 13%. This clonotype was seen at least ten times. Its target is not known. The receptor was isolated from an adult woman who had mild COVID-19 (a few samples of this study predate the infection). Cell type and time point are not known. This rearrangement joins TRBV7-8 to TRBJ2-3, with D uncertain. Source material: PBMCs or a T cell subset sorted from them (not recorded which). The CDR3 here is CASSPSMATDTQYF. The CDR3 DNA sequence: TGTGCCAGCAGCCCATCTATGGCCACAGATACGCAGTATTTT. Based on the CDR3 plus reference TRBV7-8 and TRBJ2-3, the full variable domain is GAGVSQSPRYKVAKRGQDVALRCDPISGHVSLFWYQQALGQGPEFLTYFQNEAQLDKSGLPSDRFFAERPEGSVSTLKIQRTQQEDSAVYLCASSPSMATDTQYFGPGTRLTVL.